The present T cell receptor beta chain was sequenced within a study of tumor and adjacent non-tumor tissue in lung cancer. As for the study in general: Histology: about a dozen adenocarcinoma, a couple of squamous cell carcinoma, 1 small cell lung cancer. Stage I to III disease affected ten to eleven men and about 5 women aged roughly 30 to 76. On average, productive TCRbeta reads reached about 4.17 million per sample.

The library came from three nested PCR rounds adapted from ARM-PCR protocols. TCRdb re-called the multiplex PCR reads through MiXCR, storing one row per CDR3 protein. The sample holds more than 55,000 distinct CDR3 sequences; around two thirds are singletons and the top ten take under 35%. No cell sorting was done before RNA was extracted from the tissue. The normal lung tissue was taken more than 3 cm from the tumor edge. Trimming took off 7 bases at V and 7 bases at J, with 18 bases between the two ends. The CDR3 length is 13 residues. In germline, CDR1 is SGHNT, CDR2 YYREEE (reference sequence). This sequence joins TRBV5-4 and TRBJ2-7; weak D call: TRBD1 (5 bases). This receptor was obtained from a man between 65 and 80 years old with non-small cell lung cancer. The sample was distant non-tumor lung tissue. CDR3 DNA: TGTGCCAGCGACTCCCAGGGCCTCTATGAGCAGTACTTC. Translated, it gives CASDSQGLYEQYF.